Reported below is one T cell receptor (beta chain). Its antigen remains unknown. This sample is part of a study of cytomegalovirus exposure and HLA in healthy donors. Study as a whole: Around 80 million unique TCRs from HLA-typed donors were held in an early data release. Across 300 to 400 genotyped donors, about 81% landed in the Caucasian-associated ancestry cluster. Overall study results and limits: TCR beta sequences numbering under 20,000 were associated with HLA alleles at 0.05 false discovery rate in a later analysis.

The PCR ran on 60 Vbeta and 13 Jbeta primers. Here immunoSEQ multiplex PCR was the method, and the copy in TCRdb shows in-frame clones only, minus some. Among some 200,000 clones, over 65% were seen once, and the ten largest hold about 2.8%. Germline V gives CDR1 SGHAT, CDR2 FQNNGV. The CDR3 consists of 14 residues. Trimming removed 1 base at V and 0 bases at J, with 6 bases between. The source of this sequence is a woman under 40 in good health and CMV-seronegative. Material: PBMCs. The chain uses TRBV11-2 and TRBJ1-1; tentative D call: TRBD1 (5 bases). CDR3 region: CASSLAGMNTEAFF. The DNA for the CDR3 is TGTGCCAGCAGCTTAGCAGGGATGAACACTGAAGCTTTCTTT.